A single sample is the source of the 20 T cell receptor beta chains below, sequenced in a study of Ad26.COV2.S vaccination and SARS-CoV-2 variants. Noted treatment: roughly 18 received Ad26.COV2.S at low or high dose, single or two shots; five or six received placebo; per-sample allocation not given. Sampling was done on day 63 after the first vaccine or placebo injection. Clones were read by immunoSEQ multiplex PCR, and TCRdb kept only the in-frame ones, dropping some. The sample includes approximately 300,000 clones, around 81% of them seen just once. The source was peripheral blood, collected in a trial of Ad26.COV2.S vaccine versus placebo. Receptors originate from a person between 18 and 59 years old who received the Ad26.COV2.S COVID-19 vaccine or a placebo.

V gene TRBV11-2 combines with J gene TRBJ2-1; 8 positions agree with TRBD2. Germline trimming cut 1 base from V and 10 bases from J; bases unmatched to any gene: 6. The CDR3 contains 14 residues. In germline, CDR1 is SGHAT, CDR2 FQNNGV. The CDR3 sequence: CASSLAAGVAEQFF. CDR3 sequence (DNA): TGTGCCAGCAGCTTAGCAGCGGGGGTGGCAGAGCAGTTCTTC.

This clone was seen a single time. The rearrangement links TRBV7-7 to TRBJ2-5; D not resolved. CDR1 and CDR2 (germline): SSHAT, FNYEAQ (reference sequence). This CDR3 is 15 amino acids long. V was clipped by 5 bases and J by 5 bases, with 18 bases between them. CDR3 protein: CASSVTPSPRETQYF. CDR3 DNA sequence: TGTGCCAGCAGCGTAACACCGTCCCCCCGCGAGACCCAGTACTTC.

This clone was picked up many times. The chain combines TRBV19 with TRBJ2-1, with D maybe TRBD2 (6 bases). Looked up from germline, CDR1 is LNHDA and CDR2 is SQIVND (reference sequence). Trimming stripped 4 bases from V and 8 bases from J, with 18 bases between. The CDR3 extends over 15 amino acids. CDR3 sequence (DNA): TGTGCCAGTAGTAGGGAGGACCTAAGTATCGATGAGCAGTTCTTC. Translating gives CASSREDLSIDEQFF.

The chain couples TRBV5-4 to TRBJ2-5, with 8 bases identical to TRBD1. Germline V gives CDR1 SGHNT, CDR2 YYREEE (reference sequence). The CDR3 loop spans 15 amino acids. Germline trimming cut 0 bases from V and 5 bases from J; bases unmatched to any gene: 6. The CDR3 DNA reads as TGTGCCAGCAGCTTGGGGGCAGGGGGCATGGAGACCCAGTACTTC. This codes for CASSLGAGGMETQYF.

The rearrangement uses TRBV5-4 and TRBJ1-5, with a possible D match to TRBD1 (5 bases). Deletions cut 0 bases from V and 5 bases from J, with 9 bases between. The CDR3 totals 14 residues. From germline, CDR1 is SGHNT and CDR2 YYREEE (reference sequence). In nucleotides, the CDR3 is TGTGCCAGCAGCTTGGAGGGGCGCGATCAGCCCCAGCATTTT. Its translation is CASSLEGRDQPQHF.

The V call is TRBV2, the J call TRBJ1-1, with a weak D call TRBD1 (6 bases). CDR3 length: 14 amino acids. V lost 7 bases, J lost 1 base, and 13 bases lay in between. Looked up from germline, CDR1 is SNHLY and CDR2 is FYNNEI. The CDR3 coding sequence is TGTGCCAGCAACCTAGGAGGGGGGAACACTGAAGCTTTCTTT. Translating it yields CASNLGGGNTEAFF.

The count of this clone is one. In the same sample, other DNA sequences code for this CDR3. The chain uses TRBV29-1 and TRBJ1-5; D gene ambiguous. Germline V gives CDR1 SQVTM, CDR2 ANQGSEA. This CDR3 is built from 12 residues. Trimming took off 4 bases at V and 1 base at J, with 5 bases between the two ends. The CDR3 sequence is CSVGESNQPQHF. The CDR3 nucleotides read TGCAGCGTTGGGGAAAGCAATCAGCCCCAGCATTTT.

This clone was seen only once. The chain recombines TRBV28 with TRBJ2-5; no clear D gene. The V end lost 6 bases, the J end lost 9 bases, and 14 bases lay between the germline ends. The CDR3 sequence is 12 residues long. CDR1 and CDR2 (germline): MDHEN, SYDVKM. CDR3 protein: CASSALPEAQYF. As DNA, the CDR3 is TGTGCCAGCAGCGCCCTCCCCGAGGCCCAGTACTTC.

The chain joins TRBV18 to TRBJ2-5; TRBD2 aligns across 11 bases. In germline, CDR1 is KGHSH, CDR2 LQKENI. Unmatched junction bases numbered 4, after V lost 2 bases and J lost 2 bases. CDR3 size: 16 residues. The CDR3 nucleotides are TGTGCCAGCTCACCAATAACTAGCGGGGGTCAAGAGACCCAGTACTTC. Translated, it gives CASSPITSGGQETQYF.

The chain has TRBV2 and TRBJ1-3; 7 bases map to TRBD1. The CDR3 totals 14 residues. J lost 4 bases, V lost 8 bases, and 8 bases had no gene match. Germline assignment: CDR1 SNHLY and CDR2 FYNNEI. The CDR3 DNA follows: TGTGCCAGCTTAATAGGAGGGGGCGGAAACACCATATATTTT. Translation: CASLIGGGGNTIYF.

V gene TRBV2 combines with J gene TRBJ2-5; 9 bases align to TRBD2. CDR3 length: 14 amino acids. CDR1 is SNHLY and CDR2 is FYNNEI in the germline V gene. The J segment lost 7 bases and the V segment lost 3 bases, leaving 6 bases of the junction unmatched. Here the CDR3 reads CASSDPAGGATQYF. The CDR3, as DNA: TGTGCCAGCAGTGATCCCGCGGGGGGGGCGACCCAGTACTTC.

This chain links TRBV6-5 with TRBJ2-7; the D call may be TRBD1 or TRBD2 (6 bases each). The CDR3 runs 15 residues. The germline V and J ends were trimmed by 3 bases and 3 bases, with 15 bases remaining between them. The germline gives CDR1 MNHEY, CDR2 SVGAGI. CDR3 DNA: TGTGCCAGCAGTTATTATGGGGGGCAGAACTACGAGCAGTACTTC. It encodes CASSYYGGQNYEQYF.

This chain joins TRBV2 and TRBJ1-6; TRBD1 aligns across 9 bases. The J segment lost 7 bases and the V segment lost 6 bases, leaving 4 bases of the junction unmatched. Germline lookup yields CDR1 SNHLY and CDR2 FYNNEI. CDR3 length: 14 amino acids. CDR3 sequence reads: CASSWDRENSPLHF. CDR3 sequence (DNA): TGTGCCAGCAGCTGGGACAGGGAAAATTCACCCCTCCACTTT.

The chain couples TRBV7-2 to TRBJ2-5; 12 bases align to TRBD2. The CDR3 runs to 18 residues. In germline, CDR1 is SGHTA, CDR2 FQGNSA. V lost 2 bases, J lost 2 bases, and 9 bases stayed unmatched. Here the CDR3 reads CASSLQASGGAWQETQYF. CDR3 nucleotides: TGTGCCAGCAGCTTACAGGCTAGCGGGGGGGCCTGGCAAGAGACCCAGTACTTC.

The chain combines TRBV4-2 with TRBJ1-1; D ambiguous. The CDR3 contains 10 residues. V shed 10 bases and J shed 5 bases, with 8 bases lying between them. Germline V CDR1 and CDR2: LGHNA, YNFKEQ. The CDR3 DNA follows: TGTGCCACCCCGAGGACTGAAGCTTTCTTT. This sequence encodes CATPRTEAFF.

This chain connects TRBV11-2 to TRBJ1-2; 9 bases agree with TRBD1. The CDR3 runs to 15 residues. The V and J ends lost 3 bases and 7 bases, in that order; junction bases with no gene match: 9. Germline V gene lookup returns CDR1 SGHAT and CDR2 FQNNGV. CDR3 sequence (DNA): TGTGCCAGCAGCTTGAGGGGACAGGGAATTGGTGGCTACACCTTC. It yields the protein CASSLRGQGIGGYTF. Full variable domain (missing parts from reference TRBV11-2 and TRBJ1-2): EAGVAQSPRYKIIEKRQSVAFWCNPISGHATLYWYQQILGQGPKLLIQFQNNGVVDDSQLPKDRFSAERLKGVDSTLKIQPAKLEDSAVYLCASSLRGQGIGGYTFGSGTRLTVV.

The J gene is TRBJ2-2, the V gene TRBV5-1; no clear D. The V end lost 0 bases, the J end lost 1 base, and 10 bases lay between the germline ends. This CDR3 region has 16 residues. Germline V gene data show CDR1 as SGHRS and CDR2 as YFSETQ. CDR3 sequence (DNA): TGCGCCAGCAGCTTGGAGGTGGGAAGGAACACCGGGGAGCTGTTTTTT. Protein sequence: CASSLEVGRNTGELFF.

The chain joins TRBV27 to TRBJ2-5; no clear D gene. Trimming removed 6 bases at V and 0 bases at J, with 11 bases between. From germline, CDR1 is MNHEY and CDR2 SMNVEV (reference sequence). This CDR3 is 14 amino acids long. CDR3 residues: CASSLNGYQETQYF. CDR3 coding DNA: TGTGCCAGCAGCCTAAACGGGTACCAAGAGACCCAGTACTTC.

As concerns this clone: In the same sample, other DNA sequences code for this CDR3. DNA for the CDR3: TGCGCCAGCAGCTTGGATACTTACGAGCAGTACTTC. It translates to CASSLDTYEQYF. This chain uses TRBV5-1 with TRBJ2-7; D is uncertain. Germline V gene data show CDR1 as SGHRS and CDR2 as YFSETQ. V gave up 0 bases and J gave up 4 bases, with 5 bases separating them. This CDR3 spans 12 amino acids.

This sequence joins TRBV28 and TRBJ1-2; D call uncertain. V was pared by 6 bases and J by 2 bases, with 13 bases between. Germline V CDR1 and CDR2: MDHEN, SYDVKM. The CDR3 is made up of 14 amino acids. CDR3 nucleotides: TGTGCCAGCAGCTCCGTCGCGGCGAACTATGGCTACACCTTC. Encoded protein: CASSSVAANYGYTF.